The clone carrying this TCR beta chain was detected many times. Its antigen is currently unknown. The data originate from a study of PD-1 blockade in classical Hodgkin lymphoma. Trimming removed 7 bases from V and 7 bases from J, with 11 bases in between. Germline V gene sequence: CDR1 SGHAT, CDR2 FQNNGV. The CDR3 loop spans 12 amino acids. Repertoires were generated with immunoSEQ multiplex PCR, while TCRdb's copy carries only in-frame clones and drops some. The table records under 130,000 clones, more than 70% of them present only once. As to time point: cycle 4 day 1 (C4D1), after about 6 weeks of nivolumab. Every patient had relapsed following autologous stem cell transplantation, and cohorts differed in brentuximab vedotin exposure. Each best response was a complete response, a partial response or progressive disease. Points from the study as a whole: By C4D1, CD4+ diversity increased significantly, especially in complete responders. Patients newly diagnosed and complete responders had comparable baseline diversity.

V is TRBV11-2 and J is TRBJ2-1, with unresolved D. The sample was peripheral blood mononuclear cells (PBMCs), taken before the fourth cycle of nivolumab. The source of this sequence is a human donor with classical Hodgkin lymphoma. The CDR3 coding sequence is TGTGCCAGCACCATTTTTGGGAATGAGCAGTTCTTC. Translating gives CASTIFGNEQFF.